This entry lists 4 T cell receptor beta chains sequenced from one sample in a study of OX40 agonist ivuxolimab in advanced cancers. Clones were read by immunoSEQ multiplex PCR, and TCRdb kept only the in-frame ones, dropping some. The repertoire holds about 35,000 clones, about 70% seen once, with approximately 20% in the top ten. Source: CD4+ or CD8+ T cells sorted from blood, taken in a trial of the OX40 agonist ivuxolimab. These receptors were collected from an adult with an advanced solid tumor such as melanoma, head and neck, liver or kidney cancer.

By share, this clone ranks as medium-sized. The chain recombines TRBV7-8 with TRBJ2-7, with D maybe TRBD1 (6 bases). The CDR3 consists of 15 residues. Germline CDR1 SGHVS, CDR2 FQNEAQ. The V end lost 3 bases, the J end lost 5 bases, and 17 bases lay between the germline ends. The CDR3 region is CASSLTGTLGHEQYF. The CDR3 coding sequence is TGTGCCAGCAGCTTGACCGGGACACTAGGCCACGAGCAGTACTTC.

This clone occurred once. V and J are TRBV2 and TRBJ1-3; no reliable D call. This CDR3 is 15 amino acids long. Germline V gene lookup returns CDR1 SNHLY and CDR2 FYNNEI. The V end was cut by 6 bases, the J end by 1 base, with 13 bases between. This CDR3 reads CASSVDVGSGNTIYF. For the CDR3, the DNA is TGTGCCAGCAGCGTCGATGTGGGTTCTGGAAACACCATATATTTT.

The V call is TRBV29-1, the J call TRBJ2-1; D ambiguous. Germline V lookup: CDR1 SQVTM, CDR2 ANQGSEA. The CDR3 consists of 14 residues. Trimming removed 5 bases at V and 0 bases at J, with 11 bases between. The DNA for the CDR3 is TGCAGCGTTCGGGCCGGTAGCTCCTACAATGAGCAGTTCTTC. Protein: CSVRAGSSYNEQFF.

V and J are TRBV5-1 and TRBJ2-3; 7 bases agree with TRBD2. Losses at the gene ends were 5 bases for V and 6 bases for J; bases not matched to a gene: 6. From germline, CDR1 is SGHRS and CDR2 YFSETQ. The CDR3 loop spans 13 amino acids. In DNA, the CDR3 is TGCGCCAGCAGTCCCTCGGGGGGTGATACGCAGTATTTT. Encoded protein: CASSPSGGDTQYF.